Listed below are T cell receptor beta chains from one sample, sequenced in a study of identical twins. TCRdb fed the 5' RACE reads into MiXCR, producing one record per CDR3 protein. The sample consists of around 470,000 distinct CDR3 sequences, 13% to 15% of them appearing once. The sample also formed part of further work on yellow fever vaccine responses in identical twins.

The specimen sequenced was CD4+ T cells sorted from blood. The source is a young woman in good health. The conserved cysteine and the conserved F or W are not part of the CDR3 here. The D gene is left open where the match is weak.

CDR3: ASSLEGAAYEQY
D: .
V: TRBV7-2
J: TRBJ2-7

CDR3: ASSVTSGGEETQY
D: TRBD2
V: TRBV9
J: TRBJ2-5

CDR3: SVDSGSHNEQF
D: TRBD2
V: TRBV29-1
J: TRBJ2-1

CDR3: ASSLGLLSSYNEQF
D: .
V: TRBV5-1
J: TRBJ2-1

CDR3: ASRTRSRTYNEQF
D: .
V: TRBV5-1
J: TRBJ2-1

CDR3: ASSEAWTSVH
D: TRBD2
V: TRBV2
J: TRBJ2-7

CDR3: ASSVGPAWTTDTQY
D: .
V: TRBV9
J: TRBJ2-3

CDR3: ASSRGRDSYEQY
D: .
V: TRBV6-1
J: TRBJ2-7

CDR3: ATSGNTEAF
D: .
V: TRBV18
J: TRBJ1-1

CDR3: SASGTSGKGEQF
D: TRBD2
V: TRBV20-1
J: TRBJ2-1

CDR3: SVEGRREQY
D: .
V: TRBV29-1
J: TRBJ2-7

CDR3: ASSQSFGQGNYEQY
D: TRBD1
V: TRBV23-1
J: TRBJ2-7

CDR3: ASSRLPKSDSPLH
D: .
V: TRBV5-1
J: TRBJ1-6

CDR3: ASSSRSRSRTFEQF
D: .
V: TRBV7-9
J: TRBJ2-1

CDR3: ASSAGLAASGSYEQY
D: TRBD2
V: TRBV5-1
J: TRBJ2-7

CDR3: SANREDTQY
D: .
V: TRBV20-1
J: TRBJ2-5

CDR3: ASSPQGITGYT
D: .
V: TRBV11-2
J: TRBJ1-2

CDR3: ASSQTGTPHTDTQY
D: .
V: TRBV25-1
J: TRBJ2-3

CDR3: ASSNGGTNQPQH
D: .
V: TRBV5-1
J: TRBJ1-5

CDR3: ASSSDRAHTGELF
D: TRBD1
V: TRBV5-1
J: TRBJ2-2

CDR3: ASSPPQSTDTQY
D: .
V: TRBV18
J: TRBJ2-3

CDR3: ASTPEEGIGTVYNEQF
D: .
V: TRBV6-1
J: TRBJ2-1

CDR3: ASSLVRGEKLF
D: .
V: TRBV5-8
J: TRBJ1-4

CDR3: ASSATSGVYNEQF
D: TRBD2
V: TRBV6-2/TRBV6-3
J: TRBJ2-1

CDR3: ASRQGGPNTGELF
D: TRBD1
V: TRBV19
J: TRBJ2-2

CDR3: ASRRTGDYEQY
D: TRBD1
V: TRBV5-1
J: TRBJ2-7

CDR3: SARGRTGEQY
D: .
V: TRBV20-1
J: TRBJ2-7

CDR3: ASSLVYWEGQY
D: TRBD2
V: TRBV11-2
J: TRBJ2-7

CDR3: ASTRTGVNNSPLH
D: TRBD1
V: TRBV12-3/TRBV12-4
J: TRBJ1-6

CDR3: ASRRTSGRDNEQF
D: TRBD2
V: TRBV28
J: TRBJ2-1

CDR3: ASSVAAGASSYEQY
D: .
V: TRBV9
J: TRBJ2-7

CDR3: ASSRLTGGDNNEQF
D: TRBD1
V: TRBV7-2
J: TRBJ2-1

CDR3: SARDLGRQETQY
D: .
V: TRBV20-1
J: TRBJ2-5

CDR3: ASSQGRGHEQF
D: .
V: TRBV14
J: TRBJ2-1

CDR3: ASSPPGTGEQY
D: TRBD1
V: TRBV18
J: TRBJ2-7

CDR3: ASNDRVPSTDTQY
D: TRBD1
V: TRBV12-3/TRBV12-4
J: TRBJ2-3

CDR3: ASTSANTGELF
D: .
V: TRBV28
J: TRBJ2-2

CDR3: SARHGGVYEQY
D: .
V: TRBV20-1
J: TRBJ2-7

CDR3: APFRDTSPAGELF
D: .
V: TRBV7-2
J: TRBJ2-2

CDR3: ASSDTGSYNEQF
D: .
V: TRBV2
J: TRBJ2-1

CDR3: ASTRREGYEQF
D: TRBD2
V: TRBV6-1
J: TRBJ2-1

CDR3: ASSQELRSGRNEKLF
D: .
V: TRBV4-2
J: TRBJ1-4